This TCR beta chain was sequenced for a study of blood T cell repertoires in COVID-19 (TCRdb year 2020). Background for the entire study: Collaborator samples came from the United States, Italy and Spain and covered acute and convalescent phases of COVID-19. A freely available public database, intended as a resource for researchers studying the immune response to SARS-CoV-2, is where the repertoires were released. A de-identified subject ID, COVID-19 status, age in years and sex were almost always included in the sample metadata. Deeply sampled blood TCRbeta repertoires from subjects exposed to, actively infected with, or recovered from COVID-19 were included in the dataset. The material from the prospective study consisted of cDNA or gDNA derived from T cells, B-cell-depleted T cells, or PBMCs. Samples came from the ongoing ImmuneRACE study (first 160 participants) plus 1,254 subjects from 6 global collaborators. HLA class I and class II types, where available, came from metadata supplied by the sample provider rather than from assay-based typing. Broad study findings and their caveats: The amount of clinical and demographic metadata varied by source and participant and was provided uncurated.

At the junction V is shortened by 3 bases and J by 3 bases, with 10 bases in between. From cysteine to phenylalanine, the CDR3 is 14 amino acids long. The kept DNA is CDR3 alone, 42 bases in frame from the first base. The germline V gene supplies CDR1 MDHEN and CDR2 SYDVKM. The collaborating institutions used their own protocols to collect whole blood in K2EDTA tubes. For TCRbeta analysis, collaborator samples were shipped as frozen whole blood, as isolated PBMCs, or as DNA extracted from either sample type. About this clone: No antigen is known for it. One base away there is no much larger clone; base qualities are not given.

The immunoSEQ Assay, a bias-controlled multiplex PCR, was used to amplify TCRbeta CDR3 regions from genomic DNA. Per the authors' processing: Within the assay, amplification of reference gene primers was used to estimate how many nucleated cells each sample contained. To quantify the absolute abundance of each unique TCRbeta CDR3 rearrangement, sequence reads were collapsed and filtered. For each sample, productive Simpson clonality was calculated by taking the square root of Simpson's diversity index across productive rearrangements. As stored in TCRdb, this immuneACCESS dataset retains in-frame rearrangements with V and J assigned. A fraction of the clones does not appear; measured against another copy, unresolved V genes explain less than half of the discrepancy, and the remainder lacks a known reason. The DNA was the basis for D and trimming; V, J and clone size are from that table. The sample profile shows approximately 230,000 clones; more than 70% of them were found once. Jointly, the top ten make up roughly 5.8% of the sample.

The source material was peripheral blood. This sequence uses TRBV28 and TRBJ2-3; a weak D assignment points to TRBD2 (6 bases agree). This clonotype was obtained from a man aged 80 or over with acute or convalescent COVID-19. At the DNA level, the sequence is TGTGCCAGCAGTTTTCGCGGGGTAACAGATACGCAGTATTTT. Translation gives CASSFRGVTDTQYF.